This T cell receptor (beta chain) was identified in a study of blood T cell repertoires in COVID-19. The CDR3 covers 14 residues. Germline V lookup: CDR1 MNHEY, CDR2 SVGAGI. The junction had 8 bases not matched to a gene; V was cut back by 4 bases and J by 7 bases. TCRdb's table, derived via immunoSEQ multiplex PCR, lists solely in-frame clones and lacks some. The sample holds 200,000 to 250,000 clones, roughly four fifths seen once. The sample consisted of PBMCs or T cells enriched from blood (not recorded which). The J gene is TRBJ1-2, the V gene TRBV6-5; 8 bases match TRBD1. The TCR comes from a man between 40 and 49 years old who had recovered from COVID-19. CDR3 residues: CASSSGTGISGYTF. As DNA, the CDR3 is TGTGCCAGCAGTTCCGGGACAGGCATTTCTGGCTACACCTTC.